This T cell receptor beta chain was obtained from a study of CD8+CD57+ T cells in acquired aplastic anemia (dated by TCRdb to 2016 to 2018). Broadly, across the study: A mean of about 3.2 ug of DNA, ranging from roughly 0.19 to 27.4 ug, was extracted from sorted CD4+ and CD8+ cells. CD8+CD57+ expansion was defined as frequency above the mean frequency observed in healthy subjects. The investigation overall reported the following: Around 28 CD8+ CDR3 sequences were found to be shared between patients and controls, but these sequences appeared to be highly expressed in patients and within the immunodominant clones of the patients. No significant difference in CD8+ Simpson's diversity was found between patients and healthy controls (P=0.060).

Genomic DNA was used as template for profiling of TCR beta VDJ combinations and CDR3 sequences. An Illumina HiSeq 2000 was the platform used for TCR repertoire sequencing. The original methods were these. Repertoires were assessed using TRBV/TRBJ rearrangement plots, CDR3 size and DJ length profiles, and Simpson's diversity index. The immunodominant clone was defined as the most abundant DNA sequence in deep sequencing data. CDR3 amino acid sequences were checked for sharing across subjects and were also compared against the VDJdb database and published repertoires. TCRdb ran its own pipeline on the public reads, namely fastp trimming at Q25 and MiXCR clone calling, and kept in-frame beta chains. Each CDR3 protein gets just one entry, which takes the most common genes and DNA from the rows behind it. The V and J calls were not made by the authors but by TCRdb's processing. Across this sample there are 150,000 or so distinct CDR3 sequences, with about 45% seen only once. The ten largest clones represent 0.85% to 1.2% of the sample.

The germline V gene encodes CDR1 LGHNA and CDR2 YSLEER. The CDR3 numbers 15 residues from cysteine through phenylalanine. Of all the DNA, just the CDR3 is kept, 45 bases in frame from base 1. V is cut by 0 bases and J by 7 bases, and the space between the germline ends is 13 bases. Flow cytometry had shown CD8+CD57+ cell expansion in the patients selected for sequencing. Every patient had severe acquired aplastic anemia, diagnosed using the International Study of Aplastic Anemia and Agranulocytosis and Camitta criteria. At the time blood was sampled, none of the patients had received any therapy. The study deep-sequenced TCR repertoires of sorted CD4+ and CD8+ blood T cells from severe aplastic anemia patients and healthy subjects. Patients were enrolled in the USA under clinicaltrials.gov protocols 00001620, 01623167, 00001397, 00071045, 00081523 and 00961064. Ficoll-Paque density gradient centrifugation was used to isolate peripheral blood mononuclear cells. Before DNA was extracted, CD4+ and CD8+ T cells were sorted using either FACS or magnetic beads.

Of note for this clonotype: Its antigen is unknown. No base quality information exists; no much larger clone differs at one position.

The clonotype was recovered from a human donor with aplastic anemia. The sample consisted of sorted CD4+, CD8+, or CD8+CD57+ T cells (not recorded which) from PBMCs. The chain employs TRBV4-3 and TRBJ1-5; the D gene assignment is ambiguous. In nucleotide form, the sequence is TGCGCCAGCAGCCAAGATTTGGAAGTCAGCCAGCCCCAGCATTTT. Translated, it reads CASSQDLEVSQPQHF.